This T cell receptor beta chain was recorded in a study of blood T cell repertoires in COVID-19. The CDR3 contains 14 residues. Germline V gene lookup returns CDR1 MGHDK and CDR2 SYGVNS. V was clipped by 5 bases and J by 2 bases, with 12 bases between them. Profiled with immunoSEQ multiplex PCR; TCRdb holds only in-frame clones, not every one. The sample contains about 230,000 clones, 85% to 90% of which appear only once. Sequences were obtained from peripheral blood. This TCR was sampled from a man between 25 and 39 years old with COVID-19, enrolled during active disease. The genes are TRBV25-1 and TRBJ2-5; weak D call: TRBD2 (7 bases). The CDR3 region has the DNA TGTGCCAGCAGTCTACAGGGAGGGCAAGAGACCCAGTACTTC. Translating it yields CASSLQGGQETQYF. The entire variable domain, with the rest obtained from reference TRBV25-1 and TRBJ2-5, is as follows: EADIYQTPRYLVIGTGKKITLECSQTMGHDKMYWYQQDPGMELHLIHYSYGVNSTEKGDLSSESTVSRIRTEHFPLTLESARPSHTSQYLCASSLQGGQETQYFGPGTRLLVL.